These T cell receptor beta chains were read from a single sample in a study of T cells after yellow fever vaccination. TCRdb used MiXCR to reprocess the 5' RACE reads, holding one entry per CDR3 protein. The table includes hundreds of thousands of distinct CDR3 sequences, about 19% detected once. The material was PBMCs, obtained before the yellow fever booster vaccination. The receptor set was obtained from a man younger than 35 who received the YFV17D yellow fever vaccine. Each CDR3 is given with its conserved first and last residue. Fields, in order: J gene, V gene, D gene, clone size, CDR3 protein, CDR3 DNA. A D gene is named only where the DNA matches it firmly. Where a row states a size, it is once, few, many or the class of an expanded clone; other rows omit it.

TRBJ2-2	TRBV6-2/TRBV6-3	TRBD1	-	CASIPPTGGYTGELFF	TGTGCCAGCATCCCCCCGACAGGGGGCTACACCGGGGAGCTGTTTTTT
TRBJ2-3	TRBV4-1	-	few	CASSQDKEGDTQYF	TGCGCCAGCAGCCAAGATAAGGAGGGAGATACGCAGTATTTT
TRBJ2-1	TRBV6-6	TRBD2	-	CASSISGGIRNEQFF	TGTGCCAGCAGTATATCGGGGGGGATCCGCAATGAGCAGTTCTTC
TRBJ1-4	TRBV29-1	-	many	CSVRLPGTHNEKLFF	TGCAGCGTTCGACTACCCGGGACCCATAATGAAAAACTGTTTTTT
TRBJ2-7	TRBV5-1	TRBD1	few	CASTRDRGGYEQYF	TGCGCCAGCACCCGGGACAGGGGGGGATACGAGCAGTACTTC
TRBJ2-1	TRBV29-1	TRBD2	few	CSGVAGKQFF	TGCAGCGGGGTAGCGGGAAAGCAGTTCTTC
TRBJ2-2	TRBV6-2/TRBV6-3	-	-	CASSYDFRGRQDTGELFF	TGTGCCAGCAGTTACGATTTCCGCGGACGACAGGACACCGGGGAGCTGTTTTTT
TRBJ1-5	TRBV18	-	few	CASSPNLVRNNQPQHF	TGTGCCAGCTCACCCAACCTCGTTAGGAACAATCAGCCCCAGCATTTT
TRBJ1-5	TRBV10-3	-	many	CAITRDVNQPQHF	TGTGCCATCACAAGGGACGTCAATCAGCCCCAGCATTTT
TRBJ2-3	TRBV11-2	-	-	CASSLVPFTDTQYF	TGTGCCAGCAGCTTAGTCCCTTTCACAGATACGCAGTATTTT
TRBJ2-7	TRBV7-6	-	few	CASSRDLSSYEQYF	TGTGCCAGCAGCCGCGACCTGAGCTCCTACGAGCAGTACTTC
TRBJ1-1	TRBV20-1	-	-	CSATTTGSITEAFF	TGCAGTGCTACGACTACAGGGTCCATCACTGAAGCTTTCTTT
TRBJ1-5	TRBV12-3/TRBV12-4	-	few	CASSFSRGNQPQHF	TGTGCCAGCAGTTTTAGCAGGGGCAATCAGCCCCAGCATTTT
TRBJ2-3	TRBV5-6	TRBD2	many	CASSFLSGGPLGDTQYF	TGTGCCAGCAGCTTCCTTAGCGGGGGGCCTCTAGGAGATACGCAGTATTTT
TRBJ1-2	TRBV20-1	-	-	CSARAGGGKGYTF	TGCAGTGCTAGAGCTGGGGGCGGAAAAGGCTACACCTTC
TRBJ1-1	TRBV20-1	-	many	CSAFTALGLNTEAFF	TGCAGTGCTTTTACGGCCCTGGGCCTGAACACTGAAGCTTTCTTT
TRBJ2-5	TRBV7-2	-	-	CASSLPPGRETQYF	TGTGCCAGCAGCTTACCTCCGGGGCGGGAGACCCAGTACTTC
TRBJ2-5	TRBV5-6	-	-	CASSLQAGWKTQYF	TGTGCCAGCAGCTTACAAGCCGGGTGGAAGACCCAGTACTTC
TRBJ1-4	TRBV7-2	-	-	CASSPTGVELFF	TGTGCCAGCAGCCCCACGGGGGTAGAACTGTTTTTT
TRBJ2-1	TRBV7-9	TRBD1	many	CASSLLTGFFNEQFF	TGTGCCAGCAGCTTATTGACAGGGTTTTTCAATGAGCAGTTCTTC
TRBJ2-3	TRBV27	TRBD2	few	CASGFQRGGTDTQYF	TGTGCCAGCGGCTTCCAGCGGGGGGGAACAGATACGCAGTATTTT
TRBJ2-5	TRBV5-1	TRBD1	-	CASNYIQGAQTQYF	TGCGCCAGCAACTACATTCAGGGGGCCCAGACCCAGTACTTC
TRBJ2-1	TRBV5-1	TRBD1	-	CASSLEGQVSYNEQFF	TGCGCCAGCAGCTTGGAGGGACAGGTCTCCTACAATGAGCAGTTCTTC
TRBJ2-5	TRBV12-3/TRBV12-4	-	few	CASSPGTPVTQYF	TGTGCCAGCAGCCCAGGGACCCCGGTGACCCAGTACTTC
TRBJ1-5	TRBV7-2	TRBD1	many	CASSHPQGAHQPQHF	TGTGCCAGCAGCCACCCACAGGGGGCTCATCAGCCCCAGCATTTT
TRBJ1-5	TRBV11-2	-	few	CASSLEGGWSQPQHF	TGTGCCAGCAGCTTAGAGGGGGGCTGGAGTCAGCCCCAGCATTTT
TRBJ1-6	TRBV5-8	-	-	CASSWGASPLHF	TGTGCCAGCAGCTGGGGTGCTTCACCCCTCCACTTT
TRBJ2-1	TRBV3-1	-	-	CASSQVAEGGPEQFF	TGTGCCAGCAGCCAAGTAGCGGAAGGGGGCCCTGAGCAGTTCTTC
TRBJ2-5	TRBV27	TRBD2	-	CASSFVGGGQETQYF	TGTGCCAGCAGTTTTGTTGGCGGGGGGCAGGAGACCCAGTACTTC
TRBJ2-3	TRBV12-3/TRBV12-4	TRBD2	-	CASSFWRESDTQYF	TGTGCCAGCAGTTTCTGGCGGGAGAGCGATACGCAGTATTTT
TRBJ2-5	TRBV18	-	-	CASSPPKVIETQYF	TGTGCCAGCTCACCACCGAAAGTTATAGAGACCCAGTACTTC
TRBJ2-1	TRBV6-5	-	-	CASSYDWAAYNEQFF	TGTGCCAGCAGTTACGACTGGGCAGCGTACAATGAGCAGTTCTTC
TRBJ1-2	TRBV5-6	TRBD1	many	CASSFGQANYGYTF	TGTGCCAGCAGCTTCGGACAGGCCAACTATGGCTACACCTTC
TRBJ2-3	TRBV20-1	TRBD2	-	CSASGLAGGPRDTQYF	TGCAGTGCTTCAGGACTAGCGGGGGGGCCGAGAGATACGCAGTATTTT
TRBJ2-3	TRBV12-3/TRBV12-4	-	-	CASSYLGTSRTDTQYF	TGTGCCAGCAGCTACCTCGGGACTTCCCGCACAGATACGCAGTATTTT
TRBJ2-3	TRBV5-1	TRBD2	-	CASSSPHGGGFTATQYF	TGCGCCAGCAGCTCCCCTCATGGGGGGGGTTTTACGGCTACGCAGTATTTT
TRBJ2-5	TRBV29-1	-	-	CSMGRMGETQYF	TGCAGCATGGGACGTATGGGGGAGACCCAGTACTTC
TRBJ1-5	TRBV12-3/TRBV12-4	-	few	CASSIQAGHQPQHF	TGTGCCAGCAGCATACAGGCGGGGCATCAGCCCCAGCATTTT
TRBJ2-3	TRBV10-3	-	-	CAISATQGYTQYF	TGTGCCATCAGTGCCACCCAAGGATACACGCAGTATTTT